This paragraph reports one TCR beta chain. The antigen is not known. This sample is drawn from a study of identical twins. Overall study results and limits: Researchers reported weaker excess twin sharing in beta out-of-frame sequences. A lower insertion count was a feature of abundant cord blood beta clonotypes, with no such feature in memory repertoires.

The germline V gene has CDR1 KGHSH and CDR2 LQKENI. The ends lost 0 bases at V and 4 bases at J; junction bases unmatched: 3. This CDR3 is 15 amino acids long. A universal primer site arose from template switching, and cDNA bore unique molecular identifiers. TCRdb itself ran the 5' RACE reads through MiXCR, one entry per CDR3 protein. Of about 530,000 distinct CDR3 sequences listed, approximately 20% are singletons. This same sample was also taken into another study, of yellow fever vaccine responses in identical twins.

Specimen: CD4+ T cells sorted from blood. The source is a young woman in good health. This rearrangement joins TRBV18 to TRBJ2-1; 7 bases are shared with TRBD2. The CDR3: CASSPPGTIYNEQFF. CDR3 nucleotides: TGTGCCAGCTCACCACCGGGGACTATTTACAATGAGCAGTTCTTC.